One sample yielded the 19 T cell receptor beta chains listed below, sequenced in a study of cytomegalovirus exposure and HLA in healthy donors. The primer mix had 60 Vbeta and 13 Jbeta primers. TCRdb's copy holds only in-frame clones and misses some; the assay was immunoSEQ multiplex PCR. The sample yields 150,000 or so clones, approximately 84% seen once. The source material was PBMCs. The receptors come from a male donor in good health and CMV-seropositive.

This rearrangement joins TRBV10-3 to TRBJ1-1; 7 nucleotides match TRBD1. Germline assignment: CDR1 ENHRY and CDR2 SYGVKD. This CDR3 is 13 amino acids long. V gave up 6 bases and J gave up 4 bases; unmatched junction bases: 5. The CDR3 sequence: CAIRDRDSTEAFF. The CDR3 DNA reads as TGTGCCATCAGAGACCGGGACAGCACTGAAGCTTTCTTT.

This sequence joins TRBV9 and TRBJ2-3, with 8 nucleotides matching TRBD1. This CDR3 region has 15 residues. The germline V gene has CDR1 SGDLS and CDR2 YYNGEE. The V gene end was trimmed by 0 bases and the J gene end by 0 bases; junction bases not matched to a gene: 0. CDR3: CASSVGTGSTDTQYF. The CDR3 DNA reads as TGTGCCAGCAGCGTAGGGACAGGGAGCACAGATACGCAGTATTTT.

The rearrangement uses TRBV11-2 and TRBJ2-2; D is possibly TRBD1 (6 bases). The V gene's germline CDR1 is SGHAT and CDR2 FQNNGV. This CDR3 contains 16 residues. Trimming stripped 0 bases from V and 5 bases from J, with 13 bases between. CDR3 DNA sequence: TGTGCCAGCAGCTTAGAACCGGGACACAATACCGGGGAGCTGTTTTTT. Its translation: CASSLEPGHNTGELFF.

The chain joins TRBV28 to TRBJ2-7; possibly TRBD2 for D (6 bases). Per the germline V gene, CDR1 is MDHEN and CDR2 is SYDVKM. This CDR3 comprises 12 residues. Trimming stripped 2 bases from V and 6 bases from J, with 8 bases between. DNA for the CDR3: TGTGCCAGCAGTTTACCCGGGAGCGAGCAGTACTTC. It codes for CASSLPGSEQYF.

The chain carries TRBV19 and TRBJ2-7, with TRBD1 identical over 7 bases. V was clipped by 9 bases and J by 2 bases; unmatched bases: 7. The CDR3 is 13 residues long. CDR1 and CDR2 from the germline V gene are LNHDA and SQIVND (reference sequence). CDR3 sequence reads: CASRDSSTYEQYF. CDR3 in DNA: TGTGCCAGCAGGGACAGCTCTACCTACGAGCAGTACTTC.

CDR3 amino acids: CASSSQTTPLYTF. As DNA, the CDR3 is TGTGCCAGCAGTTCTCAGACTACCCCCCTCTACACCTTC. The chain has TRBV28 and TRBJ1-2; D unresolved. V lost 4 bases to trimming and J lost 10 bases, with 16 bases between them. This CDR3 is 13 amino acids long. Germline V gene sequence: CDR1 MDHEN, CDR2 SYDVKM.

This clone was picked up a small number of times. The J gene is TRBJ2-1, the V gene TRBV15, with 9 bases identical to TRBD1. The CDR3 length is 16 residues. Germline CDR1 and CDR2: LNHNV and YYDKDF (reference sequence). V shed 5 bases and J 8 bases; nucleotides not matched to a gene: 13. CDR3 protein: CATSSPRQGQGYEQFF. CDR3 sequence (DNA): TGTGCCACCAGCTCCCCCCGTCAGGGACAGGGTTATGAGCAGTTCTTC.

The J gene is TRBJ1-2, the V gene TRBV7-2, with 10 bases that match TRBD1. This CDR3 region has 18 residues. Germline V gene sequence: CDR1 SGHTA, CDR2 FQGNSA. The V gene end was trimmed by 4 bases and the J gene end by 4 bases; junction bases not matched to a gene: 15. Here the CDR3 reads CASSYRDRGPKGSYGYTF. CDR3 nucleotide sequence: TGTGCCAGCAGCTACCGGGACAGGGGTCCCAAAGGAAGCTATGGCTACACCTTC.

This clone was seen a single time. This CDR3 is CASSLPGQGYGYTF. CDR3 in DNA: TGTGCCAGCAGCTTACCAGGACAGGGCTATGGCTACACCTTC. The J gene is TRBJ1-2, the V gene TRBV11-1, with TRBD1 identical over 8 bases. Per germline, CDR1 SGHAT and CDR2 FQDESV (reference sequence). Germline trimming cut 2 bases from V and 4 bases from J; bases unmatched to any gene: 3. The CDR3 is made up of 14 amino acids.

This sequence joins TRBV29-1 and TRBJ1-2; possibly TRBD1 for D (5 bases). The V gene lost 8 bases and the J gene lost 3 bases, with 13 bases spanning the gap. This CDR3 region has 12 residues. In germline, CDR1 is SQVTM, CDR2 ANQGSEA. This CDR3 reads CSQFRVDYGYTF. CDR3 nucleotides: TGCAGCCAATTCAGGGTTGACTATGGCTACACCTTC.

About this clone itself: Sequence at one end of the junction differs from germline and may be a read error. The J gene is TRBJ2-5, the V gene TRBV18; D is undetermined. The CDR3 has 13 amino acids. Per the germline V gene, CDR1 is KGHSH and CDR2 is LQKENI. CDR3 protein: CASSPLSSEAQYF. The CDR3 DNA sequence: TGTGCCAGCTCACCACTAAGTTCAGAGGCCCAGTACTTC.

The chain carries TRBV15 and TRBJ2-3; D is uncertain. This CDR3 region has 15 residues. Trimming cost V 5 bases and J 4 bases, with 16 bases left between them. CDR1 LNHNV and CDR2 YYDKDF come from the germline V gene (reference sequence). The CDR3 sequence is CATSYRPHSPDTQYF. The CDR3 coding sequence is TGTGCCACCAGCTATCGACCCCACAGCCCAGATACGCAGTATTTT.

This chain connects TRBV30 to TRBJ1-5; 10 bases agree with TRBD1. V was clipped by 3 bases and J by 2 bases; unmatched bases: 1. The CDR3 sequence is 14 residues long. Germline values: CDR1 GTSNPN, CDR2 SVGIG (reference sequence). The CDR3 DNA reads TGTGCCTGGAGAGGGACAGGGGGCAATCAGCCCCAGCATTTT. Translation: CAWRGTGGNQPQHF.

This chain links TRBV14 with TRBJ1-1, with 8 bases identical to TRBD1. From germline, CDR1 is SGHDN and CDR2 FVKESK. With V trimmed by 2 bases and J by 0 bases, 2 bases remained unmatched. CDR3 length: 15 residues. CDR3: CASSQRTGLNTEAFF. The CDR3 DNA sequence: TGTGCCAGCAGCCAACGGACAGGGTTGAACACTGAAGCTTTCTTT.

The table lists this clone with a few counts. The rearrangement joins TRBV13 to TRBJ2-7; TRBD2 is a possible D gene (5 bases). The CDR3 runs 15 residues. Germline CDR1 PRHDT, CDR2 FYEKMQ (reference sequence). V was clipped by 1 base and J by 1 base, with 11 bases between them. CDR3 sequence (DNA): TGTGCCAGCAGCTTAGAGTCTAGCCGTTCCTACGAGCAGTACTTC. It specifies CASSLESSRSYEQYF.

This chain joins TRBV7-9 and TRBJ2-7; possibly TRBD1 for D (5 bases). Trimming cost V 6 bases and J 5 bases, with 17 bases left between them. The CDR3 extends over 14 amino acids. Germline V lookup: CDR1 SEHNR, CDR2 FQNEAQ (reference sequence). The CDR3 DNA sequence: TGTGCCAGCAGGAAGAGCTACGGACACGACGAGCAGTACTTC. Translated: CASRKSYGHDEQYF.

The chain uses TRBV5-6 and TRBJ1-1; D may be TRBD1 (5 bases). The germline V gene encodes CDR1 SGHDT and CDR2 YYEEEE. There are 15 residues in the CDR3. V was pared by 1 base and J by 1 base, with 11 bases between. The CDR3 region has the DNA TGTGCCAGCAGCTTGTGGGGCCCCGAGAACACTGAAGCTTTCTTT. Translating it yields CASSLWGPENTEAFF.

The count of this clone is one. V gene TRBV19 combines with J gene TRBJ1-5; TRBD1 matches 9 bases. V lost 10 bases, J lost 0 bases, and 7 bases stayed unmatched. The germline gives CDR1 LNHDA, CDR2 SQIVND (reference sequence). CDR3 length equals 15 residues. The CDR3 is CATETGGISNQPQHF. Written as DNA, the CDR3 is TGTGCCACCGAGACAGGGGGTATTAGCAATCAGCCCCAGCATTTT.

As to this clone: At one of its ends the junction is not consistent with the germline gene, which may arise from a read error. CDR3: CSSSFPVNTGGEQYF. In nucleotides, the CDR3 is TGTTCCAGCAGCTTCCCCGTGAATACCGGGGGGGAGCAGTACTTC. The chain couples TRBV7-9 to TRBJ2-7; 7 nucleotides line up with TRBD2. The CDR3 has 15 amino acids. Germline CDR1 reads SEHNR; CDR2 reads FQNEAQ (reference sequence).